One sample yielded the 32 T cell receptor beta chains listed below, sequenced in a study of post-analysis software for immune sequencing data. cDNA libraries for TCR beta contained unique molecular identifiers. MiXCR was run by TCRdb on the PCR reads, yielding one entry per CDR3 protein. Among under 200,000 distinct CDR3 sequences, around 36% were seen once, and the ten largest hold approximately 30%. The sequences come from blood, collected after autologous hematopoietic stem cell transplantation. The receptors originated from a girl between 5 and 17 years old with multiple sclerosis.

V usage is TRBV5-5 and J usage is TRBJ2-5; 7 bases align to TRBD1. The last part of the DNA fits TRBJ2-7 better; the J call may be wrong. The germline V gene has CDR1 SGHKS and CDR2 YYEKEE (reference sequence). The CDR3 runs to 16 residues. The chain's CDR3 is CASSLGGRQGVGEQYF. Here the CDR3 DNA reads TGTGCCAGCAGCTTAGGTGGAAGACAGGGAGTTGGCGAGCAGTACTTC.

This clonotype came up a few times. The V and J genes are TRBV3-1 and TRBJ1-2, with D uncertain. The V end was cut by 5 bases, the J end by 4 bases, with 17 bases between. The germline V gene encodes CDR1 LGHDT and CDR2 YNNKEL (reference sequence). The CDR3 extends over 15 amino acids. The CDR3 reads CASSSTPNGGYGYTF. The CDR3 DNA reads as TGTGCCAGCAGCTCAACCCCAAATGGAGGCTATGGCTACACCTTC. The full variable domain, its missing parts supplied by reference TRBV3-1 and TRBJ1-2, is DTAVSQTPKYLVTQMGNDKSIKCEQNLGHDTMYWYKQDSKKFLKIMFSYNNKELIINETVPNRFSPKSPDKAHLNLHINSLELGDSAVYFCASSSTPNGGYGYTFGSGTRLTVV.

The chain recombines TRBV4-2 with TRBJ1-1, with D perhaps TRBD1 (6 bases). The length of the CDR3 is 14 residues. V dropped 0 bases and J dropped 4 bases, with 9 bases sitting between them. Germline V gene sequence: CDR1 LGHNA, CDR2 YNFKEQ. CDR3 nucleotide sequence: TGTGCCAGCAGCCAAGATGGCAGGGGCACTGAAGCTTTCTTT. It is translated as CASSQDGRGTEAFF.

CDR3 bases: TGTGCCAGTCGGGACAGTTCAGTCTACGAGCAGTACTTC. This gives the protein CASRDSSVYEQYF. The chain employs TRBV6-5 and TRBJ2-7; 7 positions match TRBD1. Per germline, CDR1 MNHEY and CDR2 SVGAGI. The J segment lost 3 bases and the V segment lost 9 bases, leaving 8 bases of the junction unmatched. The CDR3 runs 13 residues.

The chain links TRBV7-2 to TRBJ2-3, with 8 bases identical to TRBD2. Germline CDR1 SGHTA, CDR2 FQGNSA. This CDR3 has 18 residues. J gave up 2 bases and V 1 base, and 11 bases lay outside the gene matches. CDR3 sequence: CASSLGLFGGRPTDTQYF. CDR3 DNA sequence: TGTGCCAGCAGCTTAGGCCTTTTTGGCGGGAGGCCCACAGATACGCAGTATTTT.

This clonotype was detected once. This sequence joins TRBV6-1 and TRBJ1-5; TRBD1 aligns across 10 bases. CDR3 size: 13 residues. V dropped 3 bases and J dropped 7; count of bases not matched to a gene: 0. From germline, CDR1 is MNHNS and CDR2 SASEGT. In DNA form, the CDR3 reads TGTGCCAGCAGTGAGACAGGGGGCCAGCCCCAGCATTTT. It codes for CASSETGGQPQHF.

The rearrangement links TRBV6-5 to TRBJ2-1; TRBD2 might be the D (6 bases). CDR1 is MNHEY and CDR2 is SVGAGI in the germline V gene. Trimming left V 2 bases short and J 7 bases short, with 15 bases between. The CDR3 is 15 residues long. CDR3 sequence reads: CASSYNGGVGNEQFF. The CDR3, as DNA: TGTGCCAGCAGTTACAACGGAGGGGTGGGTAATGAGCAGTTCTTC.

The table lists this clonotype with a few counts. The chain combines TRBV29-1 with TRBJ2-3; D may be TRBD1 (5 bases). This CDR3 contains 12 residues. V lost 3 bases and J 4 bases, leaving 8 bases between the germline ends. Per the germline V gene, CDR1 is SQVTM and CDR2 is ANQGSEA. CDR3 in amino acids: CSVEGRADTQYF. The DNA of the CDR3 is TGCAGCGTTGAGGGCAGGGCAGATACGCAGTATTTT.

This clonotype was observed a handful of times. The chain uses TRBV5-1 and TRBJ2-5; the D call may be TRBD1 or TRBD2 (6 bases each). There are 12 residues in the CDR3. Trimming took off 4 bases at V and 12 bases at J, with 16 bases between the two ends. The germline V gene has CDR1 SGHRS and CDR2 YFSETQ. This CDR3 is CASSPGPGEEYF. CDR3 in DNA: TGCGCCAGCAGCCCGGGACCAGGGGAGGAGTACTTC.

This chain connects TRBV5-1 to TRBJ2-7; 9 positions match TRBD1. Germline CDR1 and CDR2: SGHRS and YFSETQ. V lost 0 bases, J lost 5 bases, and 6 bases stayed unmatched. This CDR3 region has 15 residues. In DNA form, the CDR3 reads TGCGCCAGCAGCTTGGTGGGGACAGGGTCCCACGAGCAGTACTTC. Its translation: CASSLVGTGSHEQYF.

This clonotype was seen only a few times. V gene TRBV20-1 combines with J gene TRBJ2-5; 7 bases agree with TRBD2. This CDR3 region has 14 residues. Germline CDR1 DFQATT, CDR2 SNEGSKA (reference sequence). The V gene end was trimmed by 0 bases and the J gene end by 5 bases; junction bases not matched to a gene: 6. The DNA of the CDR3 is TGCAGTGCTAGAGATGTAGCGGGCGGGGAGACCCAGTACTTC. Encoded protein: CSARDVAGGETQYF.

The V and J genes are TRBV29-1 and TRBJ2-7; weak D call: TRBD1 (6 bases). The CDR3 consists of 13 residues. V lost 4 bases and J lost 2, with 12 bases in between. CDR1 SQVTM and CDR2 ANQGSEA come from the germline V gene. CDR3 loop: CSVGSGAAYEQYF. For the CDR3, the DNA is TGCAGCGTTGGATCAGGGGCGGCCTACGAGCAGTACTTC.

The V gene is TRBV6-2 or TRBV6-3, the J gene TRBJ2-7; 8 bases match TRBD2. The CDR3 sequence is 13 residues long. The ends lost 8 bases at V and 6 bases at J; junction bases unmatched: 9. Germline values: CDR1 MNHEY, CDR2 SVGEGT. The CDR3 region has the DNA TGTGCCAGCTTGAAGCGGGAGACGGGCGAGCAGTACTTC. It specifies CASLKRETGEQYF.

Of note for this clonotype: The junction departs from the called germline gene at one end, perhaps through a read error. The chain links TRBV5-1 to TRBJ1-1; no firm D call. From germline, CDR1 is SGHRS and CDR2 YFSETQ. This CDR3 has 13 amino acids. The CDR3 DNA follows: TGCGCCAGCAGCTTGAGGGTCAACACTGAAACTTTCTTT. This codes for CASSLRVNTETFF.

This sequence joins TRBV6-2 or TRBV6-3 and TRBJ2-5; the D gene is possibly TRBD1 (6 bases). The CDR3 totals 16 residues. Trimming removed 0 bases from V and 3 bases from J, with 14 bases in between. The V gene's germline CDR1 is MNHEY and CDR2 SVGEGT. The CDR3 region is CASSYSIGHREETQYF. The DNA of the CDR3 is TGTGCCAGCAGTTACTCGATCGGTCACAGGGAAGAGACCCAGTACTTC.

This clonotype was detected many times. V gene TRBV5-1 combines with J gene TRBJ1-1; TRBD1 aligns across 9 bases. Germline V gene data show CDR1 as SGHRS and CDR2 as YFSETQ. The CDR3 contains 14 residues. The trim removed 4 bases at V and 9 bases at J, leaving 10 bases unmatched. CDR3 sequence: CASSLTPGQGQAFF. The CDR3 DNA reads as TGCGCCAGCAGCCTCACCCCGGGACAGGGCCAAGCTTTCTTT.

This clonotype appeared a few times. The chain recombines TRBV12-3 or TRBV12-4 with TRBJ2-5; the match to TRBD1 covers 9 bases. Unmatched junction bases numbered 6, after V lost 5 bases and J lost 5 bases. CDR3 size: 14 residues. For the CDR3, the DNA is TGTGCCAGCAGTATACAGGGGGCGGGTGAGACCCAGTACTTC. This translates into CASSIQGAGETQYF.

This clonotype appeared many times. The CDR3 nucleotides are TGTGCCAGCAGCTTAGATGGACGGAGGGGGAAGGAGCAGTACTTC. This codes for CASSLDGRRGKEQYF. This rearrangement joins TRBV11-2 to TRBJ2-7, with D perhaps assigned TRBD1 or TRBD2 (6 bases each). The CDR3 contains 15 residues. V was shortened by 0 bases and J by 7 bases, with 16 bases between the two germline ends. From germline, CDR1 is SGHAT and CDR2 FQNNGV.

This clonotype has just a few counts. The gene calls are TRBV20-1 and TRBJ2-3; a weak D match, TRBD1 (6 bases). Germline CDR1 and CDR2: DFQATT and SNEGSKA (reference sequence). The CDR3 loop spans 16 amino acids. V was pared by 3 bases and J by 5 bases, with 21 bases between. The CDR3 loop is CSARAHRVNDGDTQYF. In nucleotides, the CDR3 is TGCAGTGCTAGGGCCCACAGGGTGAACGATGGAGATACGCAGTATTTT.

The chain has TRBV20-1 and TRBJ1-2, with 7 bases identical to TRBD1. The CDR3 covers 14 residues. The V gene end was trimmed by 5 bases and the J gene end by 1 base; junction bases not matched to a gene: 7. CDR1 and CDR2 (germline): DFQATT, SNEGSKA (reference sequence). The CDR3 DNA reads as TGCAGTGCTCCAGGGGCAGGGGGTAACTATGGCTACACCTTC. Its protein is CSAPGAGGNYGYTF.

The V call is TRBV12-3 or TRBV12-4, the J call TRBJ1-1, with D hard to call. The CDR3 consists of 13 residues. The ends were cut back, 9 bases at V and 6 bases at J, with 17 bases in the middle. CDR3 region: CASSFWGSAEAFF. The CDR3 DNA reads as TGTGCCAGTAGCTTTTGGGGATCGGCTGAAGCTTTCTTT.

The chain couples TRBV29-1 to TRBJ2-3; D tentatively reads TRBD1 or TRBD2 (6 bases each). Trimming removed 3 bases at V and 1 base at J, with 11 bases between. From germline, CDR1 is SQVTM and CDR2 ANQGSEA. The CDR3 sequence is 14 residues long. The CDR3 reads CSVDGGGRTDTQYF. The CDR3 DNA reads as TGCAGCGTTGACGGGGGCGGGCGCACAGATACGCAGTATTTT.

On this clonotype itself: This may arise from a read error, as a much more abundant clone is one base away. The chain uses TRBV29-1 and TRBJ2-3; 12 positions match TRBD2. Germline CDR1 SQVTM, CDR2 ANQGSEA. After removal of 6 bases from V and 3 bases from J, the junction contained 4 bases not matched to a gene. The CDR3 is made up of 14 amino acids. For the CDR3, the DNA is TGCAGCGTAGAGACTAGCGGGAGAACAGATACGCAGTATTTT. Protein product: CSVETSGRTDTQYF.

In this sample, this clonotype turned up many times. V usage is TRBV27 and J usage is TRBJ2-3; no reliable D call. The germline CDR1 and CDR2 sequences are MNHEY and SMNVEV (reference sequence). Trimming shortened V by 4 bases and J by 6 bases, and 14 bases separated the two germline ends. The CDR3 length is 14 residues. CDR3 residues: CASSSLFVLDTQYF. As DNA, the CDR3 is TGTGCCAGCAGTTCCCTCTTCGTTCTTGATACGCAGTATTTT.

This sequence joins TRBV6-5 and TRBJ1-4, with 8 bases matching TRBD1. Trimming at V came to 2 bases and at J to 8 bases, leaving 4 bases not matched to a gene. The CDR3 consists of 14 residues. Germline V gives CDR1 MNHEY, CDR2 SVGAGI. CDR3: CASSYRTGNEKLFF. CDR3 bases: TGTGCCAGCAGTTACCGGACAGGGAACGAAAAACTGTTTTTT.

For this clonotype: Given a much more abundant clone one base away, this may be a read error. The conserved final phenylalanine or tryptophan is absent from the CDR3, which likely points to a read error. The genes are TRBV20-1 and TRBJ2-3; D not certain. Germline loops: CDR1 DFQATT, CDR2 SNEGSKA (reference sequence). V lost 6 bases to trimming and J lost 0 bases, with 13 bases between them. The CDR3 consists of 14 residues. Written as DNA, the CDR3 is TGCAGTGCCACCAGGAACCCTAGCACAGATACGCAGTATTTG. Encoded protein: CSATRNPSTDTQYL.

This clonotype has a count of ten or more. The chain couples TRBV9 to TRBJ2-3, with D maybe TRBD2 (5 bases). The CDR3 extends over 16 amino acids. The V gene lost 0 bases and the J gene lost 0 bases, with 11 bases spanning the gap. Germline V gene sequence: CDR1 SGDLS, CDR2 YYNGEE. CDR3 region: CASSVAGGASTDTQYF. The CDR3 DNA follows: TGTGCCAGCAGCGTAGCAGGAGGAGCTAGCACAGATACGCAGTATTTT.

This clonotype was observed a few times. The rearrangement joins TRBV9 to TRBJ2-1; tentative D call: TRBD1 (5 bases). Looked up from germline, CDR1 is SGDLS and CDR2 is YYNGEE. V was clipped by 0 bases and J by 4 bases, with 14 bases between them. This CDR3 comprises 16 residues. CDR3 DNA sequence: TGTGCCAGCAGCGTAGCTCCCGGTCCAGGGTACAATGAGCAGTTCTTC. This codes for CASSVAPGPGYNEQFF.

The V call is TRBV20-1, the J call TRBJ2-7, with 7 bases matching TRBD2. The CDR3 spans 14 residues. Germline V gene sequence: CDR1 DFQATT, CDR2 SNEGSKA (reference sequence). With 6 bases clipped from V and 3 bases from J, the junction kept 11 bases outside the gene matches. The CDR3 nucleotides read TGCAGTGCGGGAGGGCTTAAGAACAACTACGAGCAGTACTTC. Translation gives CSAGGLKNNYEQYF.

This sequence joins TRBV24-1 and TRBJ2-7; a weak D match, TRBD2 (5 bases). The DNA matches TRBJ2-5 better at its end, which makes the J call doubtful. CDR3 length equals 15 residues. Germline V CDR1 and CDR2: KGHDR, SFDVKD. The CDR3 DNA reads TGTGCCACCAGTGATCCGGCCGGTAAACGGGGGACCCAGTACTTC. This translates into CATSDPAGKRGTQYF.

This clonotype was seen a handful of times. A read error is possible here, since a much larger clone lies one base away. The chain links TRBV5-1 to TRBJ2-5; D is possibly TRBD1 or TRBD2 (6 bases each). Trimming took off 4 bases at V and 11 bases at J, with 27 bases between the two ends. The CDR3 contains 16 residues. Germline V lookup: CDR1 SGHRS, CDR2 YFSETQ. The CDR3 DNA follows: TGCGCCAGCAGCCCCGGCAATATGGGGGGCATCAATGAGCAGTACTTC. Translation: CASSPGNMGGINEQYF.

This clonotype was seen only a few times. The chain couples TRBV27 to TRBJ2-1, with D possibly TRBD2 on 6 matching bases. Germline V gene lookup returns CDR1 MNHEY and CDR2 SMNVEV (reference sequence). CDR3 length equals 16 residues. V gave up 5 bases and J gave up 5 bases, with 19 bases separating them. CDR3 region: CASSELAGRKDNEQFF. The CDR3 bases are TGTGCCAGCAGTGAACTCGCGGGACGGAAAGACAATGAGCAGTTCTTC.